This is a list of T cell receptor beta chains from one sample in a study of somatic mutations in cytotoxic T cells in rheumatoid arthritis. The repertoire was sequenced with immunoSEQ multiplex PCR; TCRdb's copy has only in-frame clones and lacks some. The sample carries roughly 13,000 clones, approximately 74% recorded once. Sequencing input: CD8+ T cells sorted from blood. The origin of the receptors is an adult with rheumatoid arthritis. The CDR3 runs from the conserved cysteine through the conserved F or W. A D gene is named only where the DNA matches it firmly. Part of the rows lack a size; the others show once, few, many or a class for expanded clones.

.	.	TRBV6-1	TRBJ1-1	TGTGCCAGCAGTGAATCTGTTGGGGGAGACGGTGGGACTGAAGCTTTCTTT	CASSESVGGDGGTEAFF
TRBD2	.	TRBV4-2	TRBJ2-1	TGTGCCAGCAGCCAAGATCGGGGGGGGCCAGAGCAGTTCTTC	CASSQDRGGPEQFF
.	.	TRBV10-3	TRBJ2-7	TGTGCCACCAGTTCACCCGGCAGGGAGTACGAGCAGTACTTC	CATSSPGREYEQYF
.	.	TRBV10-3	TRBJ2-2	TGTGCCATCAGTGTATACTCCAGGGGATTAGGCACCGGGGAGCTGTTTTTT	CAISVYSRGLGTGELFF
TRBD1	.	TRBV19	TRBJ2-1	TGTGCCAGTAGTCTTTCCATGGGGACAGGGGTCAATGAGCAGTTCTTC	CASSLSMGTGVNEQFF
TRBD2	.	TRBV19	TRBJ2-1	TGTGCCAGTAGCCCGGGAGGCACCTACAATGAGCAGTTCTTC	CASSPGGTYNEQFF
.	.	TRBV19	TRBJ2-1	TGTGCCAGTAGCCACGGGACCGTAAATGAGCAGTTCTTC	CASSHGTVNEQFF
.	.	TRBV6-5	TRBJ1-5	TGTGCCAGCAGTTCCACAGATAGCAATCAGCCCCAGCATTTT	CASSSTDSNQPQHF
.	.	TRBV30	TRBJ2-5	TGTGCCTGGACATGGGGCGGTCAAGAGACCCAGTACTTC	CAWTWGGQETQYF
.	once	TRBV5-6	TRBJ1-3	TGTGCCAGCAGCTTGGTGAGCCCGAGCTCTGGAAACACCATATATTTT	CASSLVSPSSGNTIYF
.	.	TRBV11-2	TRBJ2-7	TGTGCCAGCAGCTCTCCGGGACTCTCCTACGAGCAGTACTTC	CASSSPGLSYEQYF
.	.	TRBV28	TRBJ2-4	TGTGCCAGCAGTTTTACCGTCGGGGGCATTCAGTACTTC	CASSFTVGGIQYF
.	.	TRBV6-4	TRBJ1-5	TGTGCCAGCAGTGACTCGAGCAGTCTAAACGATCAGCCCCAGCATTTT	CASSDSSSLNDQPQHF
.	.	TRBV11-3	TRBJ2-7	TGTGCCAGCAGCGAAGGGGGAACTTCCTACGAGCAGTACTTC	CASSEGGTSYEQYF